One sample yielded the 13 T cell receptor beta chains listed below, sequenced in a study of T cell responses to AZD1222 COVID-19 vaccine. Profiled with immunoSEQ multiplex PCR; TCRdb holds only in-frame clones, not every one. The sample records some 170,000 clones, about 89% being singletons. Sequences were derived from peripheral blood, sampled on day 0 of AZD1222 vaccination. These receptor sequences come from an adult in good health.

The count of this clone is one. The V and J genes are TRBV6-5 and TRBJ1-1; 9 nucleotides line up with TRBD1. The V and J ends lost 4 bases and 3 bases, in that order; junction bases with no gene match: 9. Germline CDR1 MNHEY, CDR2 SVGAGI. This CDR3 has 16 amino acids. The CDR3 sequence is CASSSGTGRLHTEAFF. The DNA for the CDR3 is TGTGCCAGCAGTTCCGGGACAGGGCGCCTGCACACTGAAGCTTTCTTT.

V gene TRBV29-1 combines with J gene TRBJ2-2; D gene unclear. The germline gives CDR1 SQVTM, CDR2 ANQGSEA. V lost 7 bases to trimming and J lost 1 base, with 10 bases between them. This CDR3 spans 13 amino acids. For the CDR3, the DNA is TGCAGCGCTCAGACTGAGAACACCGGGGAGCTGTTTTTT. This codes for CSAQTENTGELFF.

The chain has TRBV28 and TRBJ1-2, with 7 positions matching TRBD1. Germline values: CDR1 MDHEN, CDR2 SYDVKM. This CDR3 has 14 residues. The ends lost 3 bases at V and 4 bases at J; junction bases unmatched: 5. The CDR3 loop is CASSFTGESYGYTF. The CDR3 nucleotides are TGTGCCAGCAGTTTTACAGGGGAGAGCTATGGCTACACCTTC.

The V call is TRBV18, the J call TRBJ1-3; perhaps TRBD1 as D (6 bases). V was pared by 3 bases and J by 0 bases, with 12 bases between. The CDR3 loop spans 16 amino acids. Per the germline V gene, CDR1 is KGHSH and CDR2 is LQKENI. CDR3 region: CASSPQTGGSGNTIYF. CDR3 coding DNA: TGTGCCAGCTCACCCCAGACAGGAGGCTCTGGAAACACCATATATTTT.

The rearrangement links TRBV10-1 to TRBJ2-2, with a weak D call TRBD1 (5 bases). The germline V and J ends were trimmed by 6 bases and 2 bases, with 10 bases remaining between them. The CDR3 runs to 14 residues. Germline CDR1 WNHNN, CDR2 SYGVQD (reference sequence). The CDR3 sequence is CASRLQANTGELFF. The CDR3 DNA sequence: TGCGCCAGCAGACTACAGGCCAACACCGGGGAGCTGTTTTTT.

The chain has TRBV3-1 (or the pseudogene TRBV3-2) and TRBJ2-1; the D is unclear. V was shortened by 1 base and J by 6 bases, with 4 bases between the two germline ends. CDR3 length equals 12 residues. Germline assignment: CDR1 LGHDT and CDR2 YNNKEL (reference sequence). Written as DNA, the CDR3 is TGTGCCAGCAGCCAAGGGGGCAATGAGCAGTTCTTC. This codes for CASSQGGNEQFF.

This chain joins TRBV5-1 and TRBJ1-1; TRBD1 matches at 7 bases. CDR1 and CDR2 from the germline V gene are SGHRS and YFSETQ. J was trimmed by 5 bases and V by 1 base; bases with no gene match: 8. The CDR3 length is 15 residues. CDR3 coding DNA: TGCGCCAGCAGCTTGAACCCAGGGGGGGGAACTGAAGCTTTCTTT. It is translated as CASSLNPGGGTEAFF. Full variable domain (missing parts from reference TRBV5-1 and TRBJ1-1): KAGVTQTPRYLIKTRGQQVTLSCSPISGHRSVSWYQQTPGQGLQFLFEYFSETQRNKGNFPGRFSGRQFSNSRSEMNVSTLELGDSALYLCASSLNPGGGTEAFFGQGTRLTVV.

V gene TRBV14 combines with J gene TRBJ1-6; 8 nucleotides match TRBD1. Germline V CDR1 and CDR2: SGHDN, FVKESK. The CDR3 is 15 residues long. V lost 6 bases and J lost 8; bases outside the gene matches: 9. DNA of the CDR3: TGTGCCAGCAGACTGACAGGGGTCCCCCATTCACCCCTCCACTTT. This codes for CASRLTGVPHSPLHF.

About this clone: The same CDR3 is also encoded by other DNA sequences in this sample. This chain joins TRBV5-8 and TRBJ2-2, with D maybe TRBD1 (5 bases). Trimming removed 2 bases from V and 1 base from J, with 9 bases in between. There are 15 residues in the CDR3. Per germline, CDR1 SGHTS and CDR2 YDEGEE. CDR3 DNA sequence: TGTGCCAGCAGCTTCTGGGGCAGGAACACCGGGGAGCTGTTTTTT. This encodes CASSFWGRNTGELFF.

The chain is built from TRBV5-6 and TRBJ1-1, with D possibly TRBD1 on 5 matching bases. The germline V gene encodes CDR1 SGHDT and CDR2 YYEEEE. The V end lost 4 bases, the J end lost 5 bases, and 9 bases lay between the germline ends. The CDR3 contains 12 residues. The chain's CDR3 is CASSVQETEAFF. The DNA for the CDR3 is TGTGCCAGCAGCGTACAGGAAACTGAAGCTTTCTTT.

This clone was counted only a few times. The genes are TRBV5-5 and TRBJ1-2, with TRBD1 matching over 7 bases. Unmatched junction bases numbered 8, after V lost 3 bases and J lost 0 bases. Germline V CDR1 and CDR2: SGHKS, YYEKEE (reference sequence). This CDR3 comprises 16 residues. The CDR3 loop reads CASSSFRQGSNYGYTF. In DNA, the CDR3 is TGTGCCAGCAGCTCATTTCGACAGGGATCTAACTATGGCTACACCTTC.

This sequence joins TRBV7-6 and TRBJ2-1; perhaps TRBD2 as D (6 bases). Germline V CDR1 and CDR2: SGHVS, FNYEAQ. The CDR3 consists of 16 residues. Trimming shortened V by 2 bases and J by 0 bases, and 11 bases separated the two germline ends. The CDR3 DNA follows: TGTGCCAGCAGCTTATTAGCGGCAAGCTCCTACAATGAGCAGTTCTTC. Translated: CASSLLAASSYNEQFF.

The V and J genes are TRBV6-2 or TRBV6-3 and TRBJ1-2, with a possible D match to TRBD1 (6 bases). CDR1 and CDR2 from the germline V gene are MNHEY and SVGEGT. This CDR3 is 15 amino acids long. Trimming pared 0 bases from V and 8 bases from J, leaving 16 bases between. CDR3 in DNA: TGTGCCAGCAGTTACTCTATAACAGGGAGACTCGGCTACACCTTC. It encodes CASSYSITGRLGYTF.